Shown below are 5 T cell receptor beta chains from a single sample sequenced in a study of blood T cell repertoires in COVID-19. The assay was immunoSEQ multiplex PCR, and TCRdb's table has in-frame clones only and misses some. The sample has more than 200,000 clones, 70% to 90% seen once. Material for sequencing was peripheral blood. The receptors derive from a woman aged 55-70 years with COVID-19, enrolled during active disease.

The V and J genes are TRBV19 and TRBJ2-7; 10 bases fit TRBD1. V lost 4 bases, J lost 0 bases, and 0 bases stayed unmatched. The V gene's germline CDR1 is LNHDA and CDR2 SQIVND (reference sequence). This CDR3 has 14 residues. CDR3 bases: TGTGCCAGTAGTAGGACAGGGGGCTCCTACGAGCAGTACTTC. Protein: CASSRTGGSYEQYF.

V gene TRBV20-1 combines with J gene TRBJ1-3, with unresolved D. CDR1 is DFQATT and CDR2 is SNEGSKA in the germline V gene (reference sequence). Trimming removed 3 bases at V and 3 bases at J, with 6 bases between. The length of the CDR3 is 12 residues. The CDR3 DNA follows: TGCAGTGCTAGTTACAGTGGAAACACCATATATTTT. Its translation is CSASYSGNTIYF.

This clone came up once. The rearrangement uses TRBV9 and TRBJ1-1; 9 positions agree with TRBD1. The germline gives CDR1 SGDLS, CDR2 YYNGEE. The CDR3 runs to 15 residues. J lost 4 bases, V lost 4 bases, and 8 bases had no gene match. This chain's CDR3 is CASSTRGQGITEAFF. The CDR3 bases are TGTGCCAGCAGCACCCGGGGACAGGGAATCACTGAAGCTTTCTTT.

As DNA, the CDR3 is TGTGCCTGGAGTGTGAAGGGGACAGATACGCAGTATTTT. Residues: CAWSVKGTDTQYF. The rearrangement links TRBV30 to TRBJ2-3, with a possible D match to TRBD1 (5 bases). The ends were cut back, 0 bases at V and 3 bases at J, with 7 bases in the middle. Germline CDR1 GTSNPN, CDR2 SVGIG (reference sequence). This CDR3 is built from 13 residues.

The chain joins TRBV5-1 to TRBJ2-1; 8 bases match TRBD2. The V gene end was trimmed by 6 bases and the J gene end by 4 bases; junction bases not matched to a gene: 6. Germline-derived CDR1 and CDR2 are SGHRS and YFSETQ. This CDR3 region has 14 residues. The CDR3 coding sequence is TGCGCCAGCAAGTTAGCGGGGATATACAATGAGCAGTTCTTC. It is translated as CASKLAGIYNEQFF.